The rows below give T cell receptor beta chains drawn from one sample of a study of shared clonotypes between healthy human individuals. The protocol was immunoSEQ multiplex PCR, while the TCRdb copy is restricted to in-frame clones and leaves out a portion. The sample contains about 960,000 clones, about three quarters of which appear only once. Sequencing input: memory CD4+ T cells sorted from blood. These receptors all come from a young man in good health. CDR3s include the opening cysteine and the closing phenylalanine or tryptophan. D genes are given only for firm matches. Size tells how often a clone was seen (once, few, many) or the class of an expanded clone, and some rows leave it out.

d_gene	abundance	len	v_gene	j_gene	CDR3nt	CDR3aa
-	-	15	TRBV7-2	TRBJ2-7	TGTGCCAGCAGCTTAGCTGGGAGTGGGTCCTACGAGCAGTACTTC	CASSLAGSGSYEQYF
TRBD2	-	16	TRBV2	TRBJ2-2	TGTGCCAGCAGATATCTAGCGGGGGGGCTCACCGGGGAGCTGTTTTTT	CASRYLAGGLTGELFF
-	-	15	TRBV12-5	TRBJ2-7	TGTGCTAGTGGTTTGGTACTCGGGGGCCCGAACGAGCAGTACTTC	CASGLVLGGPNEQYF
-	few	11	TRBV9	TRBJ2-1	TGTGCCAGCAGCAACGGAGGTGAGCAGTTCTTC	CASSNGGEQFF
-	few	13	TRBV6-5	TRBJ1-6	TGTGCCAGCAGGGCCGGCAATAATTCACCCCTCCACTTT	CASRAGNNSPLHF
TRBD1	-	15	TRBV18	TRBJ1-2	TGTGCCAGCTCACCTGACACAGGGGGATTAGGCGGCTACACCTTC	CASSPDTGGLGGYTF
-	-	14	TRBV7-2	TRBJ2-3	TGTGCCAGCAGCGCCGCACTGGTCCCAGATACGCAGTATTTT	CASSAALVPDTQYF
-	-	11	TRBV5-1	TRBJ2-7	TGCGCCAGCTCATCCTCCTACGAGCAGTACTTC	CASSSSYEQYF
-	few	16	TRBV10-3	TRBJ1-5	TGTGCCATCAGTGAGTCGACGCCAGGGGGCAATCAGCCCCAGCATTTT	CAISESTPGGNQPQHF
TRBD2	-	21	TRBV4-3	TRBJ2-1	TGCGCCAGCAGCCAAGACAACTTGGGACTAGCGGGAGAGGATTCCTACAATGAGCAGTTCTTC	CASSQDNLGLAGEDSYNEQFF
-	-	14	TRBV28	TRBJ1-2	TGTGCCAGCAGTTTAGCAGGGGACAACTATGGCTACACCTTC	CASSLAGDNYGYTF
TRBD1	-	15	TRBV2	TRBJ2-2	TGTGCCAGCAGAAGGACAGGGACAAACACCGGGGAGCTGTTTTTT	CASRRTGTNTGELFF
-	-	15	TRBV15	TRBJ2-5	TGTGCCACCAGCAGAGATAGGGGGGCCCAAGAGACCCAGTACTTC	CATSRDRGAQETQYF
-	few	13	TRBV27	TRBJ1-6	TGTGCCAGCAGTTTCTCGGGTATATCACCCCTCCACTTT	CASSFSGISPLHF
TRBD1	-	14	TRBV30	TRBJ1-6	TGTGCCTGGGCGGGACAGCGCAGTAATTCACCCCTCCACTTT	CAWAGQRSNSPLHF
-	-	12	TRBV6-1	TRBJ1-3	TGTGCCAGCAGTGAGGAGGGAAACACCATATATTTT	CASSEEGNTIYF
-	-	14	TRBV5-3	TRBJ1-5	TGTGCCAGAAGCGGGGGGACCGAGAATCAGCCCCAGCATTTT	CARSGGTENQPQHF
-	many	14	TRBV30	TRBJ1-6	TGTGCCTGGAGTGCTTACGGAGGTAATTCACCCCTCCACTTT	CAWSAYGGNSPLHF
-	-	14	TRBV10-2	TRBJ2-1	TGCGCCAGCAAACCAGCCCGGGATGTCAATGAGCAGTTCTTC	CASKPARDVNEQFF
-	-	11	TRBV20-1	TRBJ1-2	TGCAGTGCCATGGGTGTCTATGGCTACACCTTC	CSAMGVYGYTF
-	once	13	TRBV7-7	TRBJ2-5	TGTGCTAGCAGCTTAGCTCGACCAGAGACCCAGTACTTC	CASSLARPETQYF
-	-	14	TRBV5-4	TRBJ2-7	TGTGCCAGCAGCTTGGAGGTCGCATCCTACGAGCAGTACTTC	CASSLEVASYEQYF
-	-	14	TRBV14	TRBJ1-2	TGTGCCAGCAGCCCAAAGGACGGCAGGGAAGGCTACACCTTC	CASSPKDGREGYTF
-	few	14	TRBV18	TRBJ1-1	TGTGCCAGCTCACCGACAGGCGCGAACACTGAAGCTTTCTTT	CASSPTGANTEAFF
TRBD1	-	15	TRBV6-5	TRBJ1-5	TGTGCCAGCAGCCCGACAGGGAATAGCAATCAGCCCCAGCATTTT	CASSPTGNSNQPQHF
-	-	16	TRBV18	TRBJ2-5	TGTGCCAGCTCACCCTCCGTTGGGGGGGCCGGGGAGACCCAGTACTTC	CASSPSVGGAGETQYF
-	few	13	TRBV7-2	TRBJ2-3	TGTGCCAGCAGCTTGGCATACACAGATACGCAGTATTTT	CASSLAYTDTQYF
-	few	16	TRBV7-2	TRBJ2-5	TGTGCCAGCAGCCTAGAGGGGCCAGGGACAAGGGAGACCCAGTACTTC	CASSLEGPGTRETQYF
TRBD1	-	15	TRBV5-8	TRBJ2-7	TGTGCCAGCAGCTTGGAAGGACAGGTCTCCTACGAGCAGTACTTC	CASSLEGQVSYEQYF
-	-	14	TRBV7-8	TRBJ2-7	TGTGCCAGCAGCTTAGCGGGCAGCTCCTACGAGCAGTACTTC	CASSLAGSSYEQYF
-	once	13	TRBV7-2	TRBJ1-4	TGTGCCAGCAGCAATGGGCTTGGCGAAAAACTGTTTTTT	CASSNGLGEKLFF
TRBD1	-	13	TRBV19	TRBJ1-2	TGTGCCAGCCGACAGGGGGCAAGCTATGGCTACACCTTC	CASRQGASYGYTF
-	-	16	TRBV5-1	TRBJ2-5	TGCGCCAGCAGCCCCACCCCTGGGTTGCATCAAGAGACCCAGTACTTC	CASSPTPGLHQETQYF
-	-	14	TRBV30	TRBJ2-2	TGTGCCTGGAGCGCTGGGCCTAGTATCGGGGAGCTGTTTTTT	CAWSAGPSIGELFF
-	-	16	TRBV21-1	TRBJ1-2	TGTGCCAGCAGCAAAAGGGGAGGGTCTAAGGTGGATGGCTACACCTTC	CASSKRGGSKVDGYTF